Presented here are 27 T cell receptor beta chains from one specimen sequenced in a study of Ad26.COV2.S vaccination and SARS-CoV-2 variants. As to treatment: approximately 18 received Ad26.COV2.S at low or high dose, single or two shots; several received placebo; per-sample allocation not given. Vaccine and placebo recipients were sampled on day 63 after the first injection. The repertoire was sequenced with immunoSEQ multiplex PCR; TCRdb's copy has only in-frame clones and lacks some. Of about 680,000 clones in the sample, around 92% were seen once. Sequenced here: peripheral blood, sampled in a trial of Ad26.COV2.S vaccine versus placebo. Receptors originate from a person aged 18-65 years who received the Ad26.COV2.S COVID-19 vaccine or a placebo.

This clone has just one count. This CDR3 is CASSVGAGGYTF. The DNA for the CDR3 is TGTGCCAGCAGTGTTGGCGCGGGTGGCTACACCTTC. The V call is TRBV25-1, the J call TRBJ1-2, with unresolved D. The germline V and J ends were trimmed by 4 bases and 7 bases, with 10 bases remaining between them. The CDR3 has 12 residues. From germline, CDR1 is MGHDK and CDR2 SYGVNS.

The chain uses TRBV5-5 and TRBJ2-2, with 11 bases fitting TRBD2. The V gene's germline CDR1 is SGHKS and CDR2 YYEKEE (reference sequence). The CDR3 runs to 16 residues. With V trimmed by 4 bases and J by 4 bases, 6 bases remained unmatched. CDR3 nucleotide sequence: TGTGCCAGCAGCCACGGGACTAGCGGTAGCACCGGGGAGCTGTTTTTT. Translation: CASSHGTSGSTGELFF.

The chain combines TRBV15 with TRBJ2-5; 10 bases agree with TRBD2. Germline-derived CDR1 and CDR2 are LNHNV and YYDKDF (reference sequence). V lost 3 bases, J lost 6 bases, and 10 bases stayed unmatched. The CDR3 covers 16 residues. The CDR3 DNA is TGTGCCACCAGCAGGGGGAGCGGGGGGGCCTATAAGACCCAGTACTTC. Its translation is CATSRGSGGAYKTQYF.

This clone turned up a few times. The V call is TRBV15, the J call TRBJ2-7, with D uncertain. The V gene lost 4 bases and the J gene lost 3 bases, with 16 bases spanning the gap. The CDR3 is 15 amino acids. Per the germline V gene, CDR1 is LNHNV and CDR2 is YYDKDF (reference sequence). The CDR3 sequence: CATSTYFGRVYEQYF. In DNA, the CDR3 is TGTGCCACCAGCACCTACTTTGGACGGGTCTACGAGCAGTACTTC.

This clone was seen a single time. V is TRBV14 and J is TRBJ1-3, with a possible D match to TRBD1 (5 bases). Germline values: CDR1 SGHDN, CDR2 FVKESK. V was cut by 0 bases and J by 0 bases, with 12 bases left in between. The CDR3 contains 17 residues. The CDR3 bases are TGTGCCAGCAGCCAAGATCATTCGAGGGGCTCTGGAAACACCATATATTTT. As protein: CASSQDHSRGSGNTIYF.

This clone has a handful of counts. The V call is TRBV12-3 or TRBV12-4, the J call TRBJ1-2; D gene uncertain. V dropped 6 bases and J dropped 4 bases, with 12 bases sitting between them. This CDR3 is 13 amino acids long. The CDR3 loop is CASSLDIAYGYTF. Here the CDR3 DNA reads TGTGCCAGCAGCCTCGACATAGCCTATGGCTACACCTTC.

A few counts support this clone. This rearrangement joins TRBV7-6 to TRBJ2-7, with 7 nucleotides matching TRBD1. V lost 5 bases, J lost 0 bases, and 4 bases stayed unmatched. The germline gives CDR1 SGHVS, CDR2 FNYEAQ. CDR3 length: 14 residues. Here the CDR3 DNA reads TGTGCCAGCAGCCCGGGACAGAGCTCCTACGAGCAGTACTTC. This encodes CASSPGQSSYEQYF.

The genes are TRBV30 and TRBJ1-2; TRBD1 agrees at 8 bases. Germline trimming cut 2 bases from V and 2 bases from J; bases unmatched to any gene: 1. The V gene's germline CDR1 is GTSNPN and CDR2 SVGIG (reference sequence). The CDR3 has 13 amino acids. The DNA for the CDR3 is TGTGCCTGGAGTAACAGGGGGAACTATGGCTACACCTTC. Translation gives CAWSNRGNYGYTF.

V and J are TRBV11-2 and TRBJ2-2, with D possibly matching TRBD1 (6 bases). The V gene's germline CDR1 is SGHAT and CDR2 FQNNGV. Trimming removed 7 bases at V and 7 bases at J, with 16 bases between. The length of the CDR3 is 14 residues. In nucleotides, the CDR3 is TGTGCCAGCATGTTTGGGGGCAGGGACGGGGAGCTGTTTTTT. Translation: CASMFGGRDGELFF.

The sample holds one count of this clone. V usage is TRBV5-4 and J usage is TRBJ2-3; 9 bases are a match to TRBD1. J lost 3 bases, V lost 2 bases, and 10 bases had no gene match. The CDR3 is 17 amino acids. Germline V gene data show CDR1 as SGHNT and CDR2 as YYREEE (reference sequence). CDR3 coding DNA: TGTGCCAGCAGCTTAGGCCTGGGACAGGGAGGGACAGATACGCAGTATTTT. It codes for CASSLGLGQGGTDTQYF.

This chain uses TRBV30 with TRBJ2-5; tentatively, D is TRBD1 (7 bases). CDR3 length: 13 amino acids. V was pared by 3 bases and J by 5 bases, with 13 bases between. Germline lookup yields CDR1 GTSNPN and CDR2 SVGIG (reference sequence). The CDR3 spells CAWRGGGKETQYF. The DNA of the CDR3 is TGTGCCTGGAGAGGGGGCGGGAAGGAGACCCAGTACTTC. Full variable domain (missing parts from reference TRBV30 and TRBJ2-5): SQTIHQWPATLVQPVGSPLSLECTVEGTSNPNLYWYRQAAGRGLQLLFYSVGIGQISSEVPQNLSASRPQDRQFILSSKKLLLSDSGFYLCAWRGGGKETQYFGPGTRLLVL.

The chain links TRBV12-5 to TRBJ1-3; weak D call: TRBD1 (5 bases). V was trimmed by 5 bases and J by 4 bases, leaving 9 bases between them. Germline CDR1 and CDR2: LGHNT and FRNRAP. The CDR3 totals 13 residues. The CDR3 coding sequence is TGTGCTAGTGGTCCCTGGGGCGGAAACACCATATATTTT. This translates into CASGPWGGNTIYF.

This clone occurred once. The genes are TRBV18 and TRBJ2-3; D is undetermined. Germline-derived CDR1 and CDR2 are KGHSH and LQKENI. V lost 6 bases, J lost 1 base, and 11 bases lay in between. The CDR3 has 14 residues. The CDR3: CASSLQDRTDTQYF. Written as DNA, the CDR3 is TGTGCCAGCTCCCTTCAGGATCGCACAGATACGCAGTATTTT.

This clone was observed a few times. The chain has TRBV20-1 and TRBJ1-2; D perhaps matches TRBD1 (5 bases). The V end was cut by 6 bases, the J end by 7 bases, with 12 bases between. The CDR3 sequence is 11 residues long. The V gene's germline CDR1 is DFQATT and CDR2 SNEGSKA (reference sequence). DNA of the CDR3: TGCAGTGCCGGAGGGGACTCTGGCTACACCTTC. Residues: CSAGGDSGYTF.

The gene calls are TRBV18 and TRBJ1-4; 10 nucleotides match TRBD1. Per germline, CDR1 KGHSH and CDR2 LQKENI. This CDR3 is 15 amino acids long. The V gene end was trimmed by 6 bases and the J gene end by 5 bases; junction bases not matched to a gene: 6. Here the CDR3 reads CASSHPGQGNEKLFF. In DNA, the CDR3 is TGTGCCAGCTCCCATCCGGGACAGGGGAATGAAAAACTGTTTTTT.

The chain is built from TRBV14 and TRBJ2-5; D may be TRBD1 (5 bases). CDR3 length: 17 amino acids. Trimming pared 4 bases from V and 5 bases from J, leaving 23 bases between. In germline, CDR1 is SGHDN, CDR2 FVKESK. The CDR3 DNA reads as TGTGCCAGCAGCCCCCTCATGGGAACAGGTCAAAGGGAGACCCAGTACTTC. It translates to CASSPLMGTGQRETQYF.

The DNA of the CDR3 is TGTGCCAGCACCCAGGGTCCTGGAAACACCATATATTTT. Protein: CASTQGPGNTIYF. The chain has TRBV12-3 or TRBV12-4 and TRBJ1-3; maybe TRBD1 (5 bases). The CDR3 extends over 13 amino acids. V lost 7 bases and J lost 2, with 9 bases in between.

The genes are TRBV4-1 and TRBJ1-2; no definite D call. V was shortened by 1 base and J by 8 bases, with 11 bases between the two germline ends. This CDR3 region has 13 residues. CDR1 is MGHRA, CDR2 YSYEKL, per germline. The CDR3 region is CASSQGGREGYTF. The CDR3 nucleotides read TGCGCCAGCAGCCAAGGAGGGCGAGAGGGCTACACCTTC.

A single count supports this clone. The gene calls are TRBV6-2 or TRBV6-3 and TRBJ1-5; TRBD1 agrees at 7 bases. CDR3 length equals 15 residues. CDR1 is MNHEY, CDR2 SVGEGT, per germline. Trimming took 5 bases from V and 4 from J; bases not matched to a gene: 8. CDR3 in amino acids: CASSKTTGLNQPQHF. The CDR3 DNA sequence: TGTGCCAGCAGTAAAACGACAGGGTTAAATCAGCCCCAGCATTTT.

Of note for this clone: A far larger clone is one base from this, pointing to a likely read error. The CDR3 loop is CASSFSYEQYF. The CDR3 DNA reads TGTGCCAGCAGTTTCTCCTACGAGCAGTACTTC. The chain employs TRBV27 and TRBJ2-7; the D is unclear. The germline CDR1 and CDR2 sequences are MNHEY and SMNVEV (reference sequence). Trimming shortened V by 3 bases and J by 0 bases, and 0 bases separated the two germline ends. CDR3 length: 11 amino acids.

This sequence joins TRBV27 and TRBJ2-7; TRBD2 agrees at 11 bases. V gave up 5 bases and J gave up 5 bases; unmatched junction bases: 8. The germline gives CDR1 MNHEY, CDR2 SMNVEV (reference sequence). The CDR3 runs 15 residues. The CDR3 region is CASSLSGGATDEQYF. In DNA form, the CDR3 reads TGTGCCAGCAGTCTTAGCGGGGGGGCGACCGACGAGCAGTACTTC.

The chain links TRBV12-3 or TRBV12-4 to TRBJ2-7; TRBD2 matches 8 bases. The CDR3 length is 13 residues. V dropped 8 bases and J dropped 4; count of bases not matched to a gene: 7. The CDR3 spells CASGREGGYEQYF. DNA for the CDR3: TGTGCCAGCGGACGGGAGGGAGGGTACGAGCAGTACTTC.

This clone was recorded once. The chain uses TRBV24-1 and TRBJ2-3; TRBD2 agrees at 14 bases. Losses at the gene ends were 0 bases for V and 2 bases for J; bases not matched to a gene: 6. This CDR3 is 19 amino acids long. Germline V gives CDR1 KGHDR, CDR2 SFDVKD. The DNA for the CDR3 is TGTGCCACCAGTGATTTGGGACTAGCGGGAGGTAAACCCACAGATACGCAGTATTTT. It codes for CATSDLGLAGGKPTDTQYF.

V and J are TRBV9 and TRBJ2-2, with 7 bases lining up with TRBD2. The CDR3 spans 16 residues. V trimming: 4 bases; J trimming: 4 bases; junction bases outside the gene matches: 10. Germline V gene sequence: CDR1 SGDLS, CDR2 YYNGEE. The CDR3 DNA is TGTGCCAGCAGCAAAAGTGCGGGAGTGTCCACCGGGGAGCTGTTTTTT. It translates to CASSKSAGVSTGELFF.

This chain uses TRBV25-1 with TRBJ2-4, with D hard to call. Germline CDR1 reads MGHDK; CDR2 reads SYGVNS. The V end lost 2 bases, the J end lost 6 bases, and 8 bases lay between the germline ends. The CDR3 loop spans 13 amino acids. The CDR3 coding sequence is TGTGCCAGCAGTGAAGCGAAGGTAAACATTCAGTACTTC. Translation gives CASSEAKVNIQYF.

The chain recombines TRBV5-6 with TRBJ2-5; no firm D call. The CDR3 spans 14 residues. CDR1 and CDR2 from the germline V gene are SGHDT and YYEEEE. V lost 4 bases to trimming and J lost 1 base, with 11 bases between them. The chain's CDR3 is CASSPGPRQETQYF. The CDR3 DNA sequence: TGTGCCAGCAGCCCCGGACCCCGCCAAGAGACCCAGTACTTC.

The CDR3 DNA is TGTGCCAGCAGCTTGGATCAGTCGAGCTCCTACAATGAGCAGTTCTTC. Its translation is CASSLDQSSSYNEQFF. The rearrangement joins TRBV5-4 to TRBJ2-1; D remains unclear. Looked up from germline, CDR1 is SGHNT and CDR2 is YYREEE (reference sequence). The CDR3 totals 16 residues. V lost 0 bases, J lost 0 bases, and 10 bases lay in between.